This paragraph reports one T cell receptor (beta chain). Repertoires were generated with immunoSEQ multiplex PCR, while TCRdb's copy carries only in-frame clones and drops some. The sample records 90,000 or so clones, around 85% being singletons. This sample was included in a study of radiotherapy plus CTLA-4 blockade in lung cancer. The J segment lost 4 bases and the V segment lost 5 bases, leaving 4 bases of the junction unmatched. The CDR3 is made up of 14 amino acids. Looked up from germline, CDR1 is SNHLY and CDR2 is FYNNEI. The sequence came from a human donor with non-small cell lung cancer who had a partial response to radiotherapy plus ipilimumab. The material sequenced was peripheral blood, taken from a patient treated with radiotherapy plus ipilimumab. The chain is built from TRBV2 and TRBJ1-4; TRBD1 agrees at 7 bases. The CDR3 loop is CASSLDRVNEKLFF. The CDR3 DNA follows: TGTGCCAGCAGTCTTGACAGGGTTAATGAAAAACTGTTTTTT.